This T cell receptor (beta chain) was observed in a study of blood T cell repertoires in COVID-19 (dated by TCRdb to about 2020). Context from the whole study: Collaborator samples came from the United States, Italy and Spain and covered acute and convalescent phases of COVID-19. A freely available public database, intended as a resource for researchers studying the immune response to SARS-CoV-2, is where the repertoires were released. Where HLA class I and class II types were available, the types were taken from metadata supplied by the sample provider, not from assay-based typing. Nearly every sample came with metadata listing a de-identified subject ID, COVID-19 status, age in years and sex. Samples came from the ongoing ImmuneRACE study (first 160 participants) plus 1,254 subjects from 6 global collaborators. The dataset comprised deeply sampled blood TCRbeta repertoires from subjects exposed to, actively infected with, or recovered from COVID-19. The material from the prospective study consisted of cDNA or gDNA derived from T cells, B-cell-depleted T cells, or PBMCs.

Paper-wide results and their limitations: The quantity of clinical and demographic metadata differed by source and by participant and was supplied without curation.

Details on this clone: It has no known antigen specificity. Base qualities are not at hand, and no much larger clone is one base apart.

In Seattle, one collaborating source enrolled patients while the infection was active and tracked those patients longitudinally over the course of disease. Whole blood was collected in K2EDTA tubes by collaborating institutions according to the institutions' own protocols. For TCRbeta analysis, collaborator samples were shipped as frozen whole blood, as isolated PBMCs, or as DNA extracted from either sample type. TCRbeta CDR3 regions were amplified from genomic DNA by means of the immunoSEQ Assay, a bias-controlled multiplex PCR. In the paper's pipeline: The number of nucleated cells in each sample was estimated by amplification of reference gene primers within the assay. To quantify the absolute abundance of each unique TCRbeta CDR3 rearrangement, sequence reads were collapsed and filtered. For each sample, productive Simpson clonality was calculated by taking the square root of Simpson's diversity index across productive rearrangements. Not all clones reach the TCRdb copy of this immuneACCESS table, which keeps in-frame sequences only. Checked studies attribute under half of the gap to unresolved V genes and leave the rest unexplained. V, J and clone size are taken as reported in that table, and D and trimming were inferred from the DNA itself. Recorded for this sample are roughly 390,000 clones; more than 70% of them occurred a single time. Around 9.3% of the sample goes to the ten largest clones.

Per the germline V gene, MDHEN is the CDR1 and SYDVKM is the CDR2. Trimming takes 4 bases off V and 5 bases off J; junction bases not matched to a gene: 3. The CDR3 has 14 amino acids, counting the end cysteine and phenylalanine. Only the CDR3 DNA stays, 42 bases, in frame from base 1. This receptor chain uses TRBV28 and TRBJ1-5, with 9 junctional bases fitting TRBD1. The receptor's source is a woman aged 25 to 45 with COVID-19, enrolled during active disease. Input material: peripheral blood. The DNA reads TGTGCCAGCAGTTCGCGGACAGGGGATCAGCCCCAGCATTTT. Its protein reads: CASSSRTGDQPQHF.